Listed below are T cell receptor beta chains from one sample, sequenced in a study of T cell repertoires in cytomegalovirus infection. TCRdb re-called the reads through MiXCR, storing one row per CDR3 protein. The data show around 130,000 distinct CDR3 sequences, 8% to 9% seen once. The sample taken for sequencing was PBMCs. The receptors were sampled from a human donor in good health (CMV status not recorded). Some clones in this sample may be carry-over from other donors' samples. Both conserved end residues are part of each CDR3. Fields, in order: clone size, J gene, V gene, D gene, CDR3 DNA, CDR3 protein. D genes are given only for firm matches. Where a row states a size, it is once, few, many or the class of an expanded clone; other rows omit it.

clone_size: many; j_call: TRBJ2-1; v_call: TRBV5-1; d_call: TRBD2; cdr3_nt: TGCGCCAGCAGTTTAGCGGGGTTCTACAATGAGCAGTTCTTC; cdr3_aa: CASSLAGFYNEQFF
clone_size: many; j_call: TRBJ2-6; v_call: TRBV5-1; d_call: .; cdr3_nt: TGCGCCAGCAGCTTGACAGGGTTTACTGGGGCCAACGTCCTGACTTTC; cdr3_aa: CASSLTGFTGANVLTF
clone_size: few; j_call: TRBJ1-1; v_call: TRBV6-6; d_call: .; cdr3_nt: TGTGCCAGCAGCAACACCCCTACATCCTCTGAAGCTTTCTTT; cdr3_aa: CASSNTPTSSEAFF
clone_size: many; j_call: TRBJ1-2; v_call: TRBV5-6; d_call: TRBD1; cdr3_nt: TGTGCCAGCAGCCCCGACAGGGACAACTATGGCTACACCTTC; cdr3_aa: CASSPDRDNYGYTF
clone_size: few; j_call: TRBJ1-1; v_call: TRBV3-1; d_call: .; cdr3_nt: TGTGCCAGCAGCGCACAGGATTCTAAAGCTTTCTTT; cdr3_aa: CASSAQDSKAFF
clone_size: many; j_call: TRBJ1-2; v_call: TRBV4-1; d_call: TRBD1; cdr3_nt: TGCGCCAGCAGCTCACGACAGGGGGATAACTATGGCTACACCTTC; cdr3_aa: CASSSRQGDNYGYTF
clone_size: many; j_call: TRBJ2-3; v_call: TRBV2; d_call: TRBD2; cdr3_nt: TGTGCCAGCAGGTTTGACCAGCGGGGGGTCACAGATACGCAGTATTTT; cdr3_aa: CASRFDQRGVTDTQYF
clone_size: many; j_call: TRBJ1-1; v_call: TRBV2; d_call: TRBD1; cdr3_nt: TGTGCCAGCAGTGAAGTGACAGGGCGTGAAGCTGAAGCTTTCTTT; cdr3_aa: CASSEVTGREAEAFF
clone_size: few; j_call: TRBJ1-5; v_call: TRBV2; d_call: TRBD1; cdr3_nt: TGTGCCAGCAGTCCGATAGCGGGACAGGGCAATCAGCCCCAGCATTTT; cdr3_aa: CASSPIAGQGNQPQHF
clone_size: few; j_call: TRBJ2-3; v_call: TRBV20-1; d_call: TRBD2; cdr3_nt: TGCAGTGCTAGGACTAGCGGGAGCACAGATACGCAGTATTTT; cdr3_aa: CSARTSGSTDTQYF
clone_size: many; j_call: TRBJ2-5; v_call: TRBV5-1; d_call: .; cdr3_nt: TGCGCCAGCAGCTCGTCAGGCGGCAAGGTTCGGGAGACCCAGTACTTC; cdr3_aa: CASSSSGGKVRETQYF
clone_size: .; j_call: TRBJ1-5; v_call: TRBV28; d_call: .; cdr3_nt: TGTGCCAGCAGTTCCGAAGCAGGGTACAATCAGCCCCAGCATTTT; cdr3_aa: CASSSEAGYNQPQHF
clone_size: once; j_call: TRBJ2-2; v_call: TRBV3-1; d_call: .; cdr3_nt: TGTGCCAGCAGCCAACGAACAGGACTTGATGAGCTGTTTTTT; cdr3_aa: CASSQRTGLDELFF
clone_size: few; j_call: TRBJ1-4; v_call: TRBV9; d_call: .; cdr3_nt: TGTGCCAGCAGCGTAGACGGGACCACAAATGAAAAACTGTTTTTT; cdr3_aa: CASSVDGTTNEKLFF
clone_size: many; j_call: TRBJ2-2; v_call: TRBV29-1; d_call: .; cdr3_nt: TGCAGCGTTGAAGAATTTGCCCCTGGGAGCACCGGGGAGCTGTTTTTT; cdr3_aa: CSVEEFAPGSTGELFF
clone_size: many; j_call: TRBJ1-5; v_call: TRBV28; d_call: .; cdr3_nt: TGTGCCAGCAGTTTAGGGGACGGGAGCAATCAGCCCCAGCATTTT; cdr3_aa: CASSLGDGSNQPQHF
clone_size: many; j_call: TRBJ2-3; v_call: TRBV7-2; d_call: .; cdr3_nt: TGTGCCAGCAGTTTCCTCCAGGGGGGAGATACGCAGTATTTT; cdr3_aa: CASSFLQGGDTQYF
clone_size: many; j_call: TRBJ1-6; v_call: TRBV12-3/TRBV12-4; d_call: .; cdr3_nt: TGTGCCAGCAGTTTTATGAGCTCCTATAATTCACCCCTCCACTTT; cdr3_aa: CASSFMSSYNSPLHF
clone_size: few; j_call: TRBJ1-1; v_call: TRBV2; d_call: TRBD1; cdr3_nt: TGTGCCAGCACCTTGGACAGGGGCGCTGAAGCTTTCTTT; cdr3_aa: CASTLDRGAEAFF
clone_size: few; j_call: TRBJ1-1; v_call: TRBV20-1; d_call: TRBD1; cdr3_nt: TGCAGTGCTGAAGACAGGGGGAATATTAACACTGAAGCTTTCTTT; cdr3_aa: CSAEDRGNINTEAFF
clone_size: many; j_call: TRBJ1-1; v_call: TRBV18; d_call: .; cdr3_nt: TGTGCCAGCTCACCAAGGGTTTGGAACACTGAAGCTTTCTTT; cdr3_aa: CASSPRVWNTEAFF
clone_size: .; j_call: TRBJ1-4; v_call: TRBV28; d_call: .; cdr3_nt: TGTGCCAGCAGCAATGACTTAAAACTGGGCACTAATGAAAAACTGTTTTTT; cdr3_aa: CASSNDLKLGTNEKLFF
clone_size: few; j_call: TRBJ2-7; v_call: TRBV5-5; d_call: .; cdr3_nt: TGTGCCAGCAGCTTGGACGGGGGAGGTTCCTACGAGCAGTACTTC; cdr3_aa: CASSLDGGGSYEQYF
clone_size: few; j_call: TRBJ2-1; v_call: TRBV20-1; d_call: .; cdr3_nt: TGCAGTGCTAGTCTCGTGAGCTCCTACAATGAGCAGTTCTTC; cdr3_aa: CSASLVSSYNEQFF
clone_size: few; j_call: TRBJ2-5; v_call: TRBV20-1; d_call: .; cdr3_nt: TGCAGTGCTGCGACACCCTCCCAAGAGACCCAGTACTTC; cdr3_aa: CSAATPSQETQYF
clone_size: many; j_call: TRBJ2-3; v_call: TRBV7-2; d_call: .; cdr3_nt: TGTGCCAGCAGCGTCACAGATACGCAGTATTTT; cdr3_aa: CASSVTDTQYF
clone_size: .; j_call: TRBJ1-1; v_call: TRBV20-1; d_call: .; cdr3_nt: TGCAGTGCTAGTCAAGGGACCGCCGAAGCTTTCTTT; cdr3_aa: CSASQGTAEAFF
clone_size: .; j_call: TRBJ1-2; v_call: TRBV20-1; d_call: TRBD1; cdr3_nt: TGCAGTGCCGGAGGGACAGGGTGGTACACCTTC; cdr3_aa: CSAGGTGWYTF
clone_size: many; j_call: TRBJ1-5; v_call: TRBV12-3/TRBV12-4; d_call: .; cdr3_nt: TGTGCCAGCAAGGGGTTGGGCAATCAGCCCCAGCATTTT; cdr3_aa: CASKGLGNQPQHF
clone_size: many; j_call: TRBJ2-3; v_call: TRBV7-2; d_call: .; cdr3_nt: TGTGCCAGCAGCTTAGGCGGAACAGATACGCAGTATTTT; cdr3_aa: CASSLGGTDTQYF
clone_size: many; j_call: TRBJ1-3; v_call: TRBV28; d_call: TRBD1; cdr3_nt: TGTGCCAGCAGCCGGCTTGAGGGGGCGAGGGGAAACACCATATATTTT; cdr3_aa: CASSRLEGARGNTIYF
clone_size: many; j_call: TRBJ1-5; v_call: TRBV27; d_call: .; cdr3_nt: TGTGCCACCACCGACCCCTGGGGGTTGGGTCTTAGTGGCAATCAGCCCCAGCATTTT; cdr3_aa: CATTDPWGLGLSGNQPQHF
clone_size: many; j_call: TRBJ1-4; v_call: TRBV28; d_call: .; cdr3_nt: TGTGCCAGCAGTTTCGGAGGGGCAACTAATGAAAAACTGTTTTTT; cdr3_aa: CASSFGGATNEKLFF
clone_size: .; j_call: TRBJ2-7; v_call: TRBV20-1; d_call: TRBD2; cdr3_nt: TGCAGTGCTACCGGGGGGGTCAGCGCATCCCCATCCTACGAGCAGTACTTC; cdr3_aa: CSATGGVSASPSYEQYF
clone_size: many; j_call: TRBJ1-2; v_call: TRBV7-2; d_call: .; cdr3_nt: TGTGCCAGCACCCTATACCTTAACTATGGCTACACCTTC; cdr3_aa: CASTLYLNYGYTF
clone_size: many; j_call: TRBJ2-1; v_call: TRBV7-3; d_call: .; cdr3_nt: TGTGCCAGCAGCTTAATGAATGACTACAATGAGCAGTTCTTC; cdr3_aa: CASSLMNDYNEQFF
clone_size: many; j_call: TRBJ2-3; v_call: TRBV28; d_call: TRBD2; cdr3_nt: TGTGCCAGCAGCCGACCGGGAGGGCCCCTCACAGATACGCAGTATTTT; cdr3_aa: CASSRPGGPLTDTQYF
clone_size: few; j_call: TRBJ1-2; v_call: TRBV19; d_call: .; cdr3_nt: TGTGCCAGTAGTAAAAGGACAGATAACTATGGCTACACCTTC; cdr3_aa: CASSKRTDNYGYTF
clone_size: many; j_call: TRBJ1-4; v_call: TRBV5-4; d_call: .; cdr3_nt: TGTGCCAGCAGCCGGGACGGAATTAATGAAAAACTGTTTTTT; cdr3_aa: CASSRDGINEKLFF
clone_size: few; j_call: TRBJ1-2; v_call: TRBV12-3/TRBV12-4; d_call: .; cdr3_nt: TGTGCCAGCAGTTTAAACAGGCCCCTCTATGGCTACACCTTC; cdr3_aa: CASSLNRPLYGYTF
clone_size: many; j_call: TRBJ2-1; v_call: TRBV28; d_call: TRBD2; cdr3_nt: TGTGCCAGCACTCCCACGGGGGGGGGACGGGAGAATGAGCAGTTCTTC; cdr3_aa: CASTPTGGGRENEQFF
clone_size: few; j_call: TRBJ1-2; v_call: TRBV29-1; d_call: .; cdr3_nt: TGCAGCGTCCGCCGAGGAAGCTATGGCTACACCTTC; cdr3_aa: CSVRRGSYGYTF
clone_size: many; j_call: TRBJ2-7; v_call: TRBV20-1; d_call: .; cdr3_nt: TGCAGTGCTAATAATCCAGGGACGGCCTACGAGCAGTACTTC; cdr3_aa: CSANNPGTAYEQYF
clone_size: many; j_call: TRBJ1-2; v_call: TRBV7-9; d_call: .; cdr3_nt: TGTGCCGGGGTTCTACTTCAGGCAGAACCTAACTATGGCTACACCTTC; cdr3_aa: CAGVLLQAEPNYGYTF
clone_size: few; j_call: TRBJ1-4; v_call: TRBV20-1; d_call: TRBD1; cdr3_nt: TGCAGTGCTAGAGATACAGGGTCGGGACAGGGGAATGAAAAACTGTTTTTT; cdr3_aa: CSARDTGSGQGNEKLFF
clone_size: few; j_call: TRBJ1-6; v_call: TRBV14; d_call: .; cdr3_nt: TGTGCCAGCAGCCAAGTCGGGGGCTCACCCCTCCACTTT; cdr3_aa: CASSQVGGSPLHF
clone_size: .; j_call: TRBJ2-7; v_call: TRBV9; d_call: .; cdr3_nt: TGTGCCAGCAGCGTAGGCGCCAGACCCTACGAGCAGTACTTC; cdr3_aa: CASSVGARPYEQYF
clone_size: .; j_call: TRBJ2-7; v_call: TRBV5-6; d_call: TRBD2; cdr3_nt: TGTGCCAGCAGCGACCTAGCGGGGGCCTACGAGCAGTACTTC; cdr3_aa: CASSDLAGAYEQYF
clone_size: .; j_call: TRBJ2-2; v_call: TRBV12-3/TRBV12-4; d_call: .; cdr3_nt: TGTGCCAGCAGTGGGGGGGGGACAGCAGCCACCGGGGAGCTGTTTTTT; cdr3_aa: CASSGGGTAATGELFF
clone_size: few; j_call: TRBJ2-1; v_call: TRBV29-1; d_call: .; cdr3_nt: TGCAGCGTTGGCAGGGATTCCTACAATGAGCAGTTCTTC; cdr3_aa: CSVGRDSYNEQFF
clone_size: .; j_call: TRBJ2-1; v_call: TRBV5-4; d_call: .; cdr3_nt: TGTGCCAGCAGCTTTGACCCAGGCGCGTTCTTGGATGAGCAGTTCTTC; cdr3_aa: CASSFDPGAFLDEQFF
clone_size: few; j_call: TRBJ2-7; v_call: TRBV2; d_call: TRBD1; cdr3_nt: TGTGCCAGCAGTGACTCCATGGACAGGGCTTCATACGAGCAGTACTTC; cdr3_aa: CASSDSMDRASYEQYF